The 18 T cell receptor beta chains below were found in one sample sequenced in a study of T-cell memory formation after mild COVID-19. A single record per CDR3 protein comes from TCRdb applying MiXCR to the 5' RACE reads. Altogether under 200,000 distinct CDR3 sequences are present, 10% to 15% being singletons, with the ten largest covering about 3.3%. The sequenced material came from PBMCs or a T cell subset sorted from them (not recorded which). The receptors were gathered from a man aged 18 to 35 who had mild COVID-19 (a few samples of this study predate the infection). Cell type and time point are not known.

The CDR3 DNA is TGTGCCAGCAGCCAGGGACAGAGCACCGGGGAGCTGTTTTTT. Encoded protein: CASSQGQSTGELFF. V usage is TRBV6-4 and J usage is TRBJ2-2; 7 positions match TRBD1. The CDR3 is 14 residues long. Germline V gene sequence: CDR1 MRHNA, CDR2 SNTAGT. Trimming took 6 bases from V and 4 from J; bases not matched to a gene: 5.

The gene calls are TRBV11-2 and TRBJ1-1, with TRBD1 matching 11 bases. V was pared by 5 bases and J by 5 bases, with 13 bases of the junction left unmatched. The CDR3 has 17 amino acids. Germline assignment: CDR1 SGHAT and CDR2 FQNNGV. Written as DNA, the CDR3 is TGTGCCAGCAGCCGTGGTTTTTCCGGGACAGGGGGTACTGAAGCTTTCTTT. Protein: CASSRGFSGTGGTEAFF.

This clonotype was counted only a few times. The chain carries TRBV6-5 and TRBJ1-6; D is perhaps TRBD1 (5 bases). Germline-derived CDR1 and CDR2 are MNHEY and SVGAGI. V shed 5 bases and J shed 7 bases, with 12 bases lying between them. This CDR3 has 14 amino acids. CDR3 loop: CASSIRSGNSPLHF. CDR3 nucleotides: TGTGCCAGCAGTATAAGATCAGGGAATTCACCCCTCCACTTT.

This chain joins TRBV5-5 and TRBJ2-5; possibly TRBD2 for D (7 bases). From germline, CDR1 is SGHKS and CDR2 YYEKEE (reference sequence). This CDR3 spans 14 amino acids. Trimming removed 4 bases from V and 3 bases from J, with 13 bases in between. The CDR3 DNA reads as TGTGCCAGCAGCGGTGGGGGGGCCGAAGAGACCCAGTACTTC. As protein: CASSGGGAEETQYF.

This clonotype was seen more than once but under ten times. This chain links TRBV7-2 with TRBJ1-5; D may be TRBD1 (5 bases). This CDR3 is 15 amino acids long. V gave up 2 bases and J gave up 5 bases, with 13 bases separating them. Germline CDR1 SGHTA, CDR2 FQGNSA. The chain's CDR3 is CASSLMGGTDQPQHF. The CDR3 bases are TGTGCCAGCAGCTTAATGGGCGGGACGGATCAGCCCCAGCATTTT.

This clonotype was found a few times. The chain employs TRBV24-1 and TRBJ2-1; 16 bases line up with TRBD2. Germline V gene sequence: CDR1 KGHDR, CDR2 SFDVKD. J was trimmed by 15 bases and V by 4 bases; bases with no gene match: 11. This CDR3 has 16 residues. CDR3 in amino acids: CATSESGTSGGGRSFF. CDR3 DNA sequence: TGTGCCACCAGTGAGTCCGGGACTAGCGGGGGGGGAAGGTCGTTCTTC.

V and J are TRBV5-8 and TRBJ2-5, with D uncertain. This CDR3 has 13 amino acids. The germline CDR1 and CDR2 sequences are SGHTS and YDEGEE. The V end lost 6 bases, the J end lost 3 bases, and 12 bases lay between the germline ends. CDR3 region: CASTPDRKETQYF. The CDR3 bases are TGTGCCAGCACCCCCGACCGGAAAGAGACCCAGTACTTC. Supplemented by reference TRBV5-8 and TRBJ2-5, the full variable domain reads EAGVTQSPTHLIKTRGQQATLRCSPISGHTSVYWYQQALGLGLQFLLWYDEGEERNRGNFPPRFSGRQFPNYSSELNVNALELEDSALYLCASTPDRKETQYFGPGTRLLVL.

This clonotype was observed a handful of times. The rearrangement uses TRBV20-1 and TRBJ1-1, with D possibly being TRBD1 (5 bases). Trimming cost V 1 base and J 4 bases, with 10 bases left between them. Germline lookup yields CDR1 DFQATT and CDR2 SNEGSKA (reference sequence). This CDR3 contains 13 residues. The CDR3 reads CSARGGAGTEAFF. CDR3 nucleotide sequence: TGCAGTGCTAGAGGGGGCGCGGGCACTGAAGCTTTCTTT.

This clonotype was seen a few times. The gene calls are TRBV12-3 or TRBV12-4 and TRBJ2-6; D is unresolved. With 3 bases removed from V and 0 bases from J, the gap between germline ends came to 6 bases. The CDR3 covers 15 residues. The DNA for the CDR3 is TGTGCCAGCAGTTTTCCCATCTCTGGGGCCAACGTCCTGACTTTC. This sequence encodes CASSFPISGANVLTF.

The V call is TRBV27, the J call TRBJ2-5, with D possibly matching TRBD1 (6 bases). V was cut by 5 bases and J by 5 bases, with 18 bases left in between. From germline, CDR1 is MNHEY and CDR2 SMNVEV (reference sequence). The CDR3 sequence is 15 residues long. CDR3 residues: CASSKQGWVGETQYF. CDR3 sequence (DNA): TGTGCCAGCAGTAAACAGGGTTGGGTTGGGGAGACCCAGTACTTC.

This clonotype has just a few counts. The chain couples TRBV19 to TRBJ1-4, with D unresolved. Trimming pared 4 bases from V and 0 bases from J, leaving 9 bases between. Germline V gene lookup returns CDR1 LNHDA and CDR2 SQIVND (reference sequence). The CDR3 contains 15 residues. In nucleotides, the CDR3 is TGTGCCAGTAGTACGACCTCTACAACTAATGAAAAACTGTTTTTT. This gives the protein CASSTTSTTNEKLFF.

V is TRBV6-4 and J is TRBJ1-6, with a weak D call TRBD1 (6 bases). Germline CDR1 MRHNA, CDR2 SNTAGT. The V end was cut by 3 bases, the J end by 10 bases, with 13 bases between. The CDR3 has 14 amino acids. CDR3 loop: CASSEVQGESPLHF. The CDR3 nucleotides are TGTGCCAGCAGTGAGGTACAGGGCGAATCACCCCTCCACTTT.

This clonotype was counted between two and nine times. The V call is TRBV4-3, the J call TRBJ1-2; D gene unclear. Deletions cut 0 bases from V and 8 bases from J, with 19 bases between. From germline, CDR1 is LGHNA and CDR2 YSLEER. This CDR3 is built from 16 residues. The DNA for the CDR3 is TGCGCCAGCAGCCAAGATGGTGGTCGCCCCCGTTCGGGCTACACCTTC. Translation: CASSQDGGRPRSGYTF.

This clonotype has only a few counts. The chain recombines TRBV24-1 with TRBJ2-3; tentatively, D is TRBD2 (7 bases). This CDR3 region has 14 residues. V shed 4 bases and J shed 6 bases, with 13 bases lying between them. Germline values: CDR1 KGHDR, CDR2 SFDVKD. CDR3 bases: TGTGCCACCAGTGACCGTCGGGGGGCGGATACGCAGTATTTT. Translated, it gives CATSDRRGADTQYF.

This clonotype has a handful of counts. This sequence joins TRBV7-3 and TRBJ2-2, with D possibly called TRBD1 or TRBD2 (5 bases each). CDR1 is SGHTA, CDR2 FQGTGA, per germline. The V gene lost 4 bases and the J gene lost 4 bases, with 13 bases spanning the gap. This CDR3 contains 15 residues. The CDR3 spells CASSSIGTGTGELFF. CDR3 DNA sequence: TGTGCCAGCAGCTCCATAGGGACGGGCACCGGGGAGCTGTTTTTT.

This clonotype was seen more than once but under ten times. This chain joins TRBV30 and TRBJ2-5; tentative D call: TRBD1 (5 bases). Germline V gene sequence: CDR1 GTSNPN, CDR2 SVGIG (reference sequence). Deletions cut 5 bases from V and 5 bases from J, with 12 bases between. This CDR3 is built from 12 residues. CDR3: CAWSPGLETQYF. CDR3 DNA sequence: TGTGCCTGGTCCCCAGGGTTGGAGACCCAGTACTTC. The whole variable domain, remainder taken from reference TRBV30 and TRBJ2-5, is SQTIHQWPATLVQPVGSPLSLECTVEGTSNPNLYWYRQAAGRGLQLLFYSVGIGQISSEVPQNLSASRPQDRQFILSSKKLLLSDSGFYLCAWSPGLETQYFGPGTRLLVL.

This chain's CDR3 is CSVAVGQGPLNQPQHF. As DNA, the CDR3 is TGCAGCGTGGCCGTCGGACAGGGGCCTCTAAATCAGCCCCAGCATTTT. The rearrangement joins TRBV29-1 to TRBJ1-5; 9 bases match TRBD1. The germline V gene has CDR1 SQVTM and CDR2 ANQGSEA. The CDR3 length is 16 residues. V trimming: 6 bases; J trimming: 4 bases; junction bases outside the gene matches: 13.

This clonotype was seen a handful of times. V and J are TRBV29-1 and TRBJ2-2; 9 bases are shared with TRBD1. The CDR3 consists of 18 residues. From germline, CDR1 is SQVTM and CDR2 ANQGSEA. The J segment lost 5 bases and the V segment lost 1 base, leaving 14 bases of the junction unmatched. The CDR3 protein is CSVEAPGTGQRRTGELFF. In DNA form, the CDR3 reads TGCAGCGTTGAAGCCCCCGGGACAGGGCAAAGAAGGACCGGGGAGCTGTTTTTT.